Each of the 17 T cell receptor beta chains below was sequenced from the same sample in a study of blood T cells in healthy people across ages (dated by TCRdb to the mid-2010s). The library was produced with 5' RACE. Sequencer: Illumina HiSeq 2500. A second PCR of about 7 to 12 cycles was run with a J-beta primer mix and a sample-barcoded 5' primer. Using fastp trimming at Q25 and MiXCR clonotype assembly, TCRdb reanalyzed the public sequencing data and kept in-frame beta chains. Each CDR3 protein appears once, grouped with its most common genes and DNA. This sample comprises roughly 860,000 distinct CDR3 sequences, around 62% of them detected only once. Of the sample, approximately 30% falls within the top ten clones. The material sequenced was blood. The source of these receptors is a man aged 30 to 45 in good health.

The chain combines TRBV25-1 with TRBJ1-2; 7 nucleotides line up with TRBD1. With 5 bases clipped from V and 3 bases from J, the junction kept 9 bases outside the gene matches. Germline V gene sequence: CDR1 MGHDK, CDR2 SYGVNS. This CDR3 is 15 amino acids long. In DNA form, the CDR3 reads TGTGCCAGCAGTCCGCCACCAGGGGGGGACTATGGCTACACCTTC. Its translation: CASSPPPGGDYGYTF.

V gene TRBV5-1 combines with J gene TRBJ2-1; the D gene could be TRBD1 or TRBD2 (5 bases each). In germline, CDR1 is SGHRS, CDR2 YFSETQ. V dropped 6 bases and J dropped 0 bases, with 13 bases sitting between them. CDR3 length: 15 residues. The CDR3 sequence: CASTWDPRSYNEQFF. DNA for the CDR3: TGCGCCAGCACCTGGGACCCCCGCTCCTACAATGAGCAGTTCTTC.

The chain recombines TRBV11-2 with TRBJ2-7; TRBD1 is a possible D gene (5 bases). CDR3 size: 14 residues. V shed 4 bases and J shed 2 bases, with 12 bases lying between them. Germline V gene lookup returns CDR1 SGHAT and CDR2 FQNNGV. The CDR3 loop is CASSSAAGPYEQYF. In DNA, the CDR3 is TGTGCCAGCAGCTCCGCCGCAGGGCCCTACGAGCAGTACTTC.

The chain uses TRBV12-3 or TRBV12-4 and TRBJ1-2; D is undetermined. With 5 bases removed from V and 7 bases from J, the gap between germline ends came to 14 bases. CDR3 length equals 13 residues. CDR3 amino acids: CASSVGGLGGYTF. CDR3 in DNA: TGTGCCAGCAGTGTAGGAGGGTTAGGTGGCTACACCTTC.

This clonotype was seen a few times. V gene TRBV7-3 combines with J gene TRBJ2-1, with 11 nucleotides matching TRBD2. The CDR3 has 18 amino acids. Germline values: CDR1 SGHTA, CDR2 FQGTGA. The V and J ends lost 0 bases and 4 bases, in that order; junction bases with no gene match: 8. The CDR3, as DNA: TGTGCCAGCAGCTTAACCAAATTAGCGGGGGGGATATACAATGAGCAGTTCTTC. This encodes CASSLTKLAGGIYNEQFF.

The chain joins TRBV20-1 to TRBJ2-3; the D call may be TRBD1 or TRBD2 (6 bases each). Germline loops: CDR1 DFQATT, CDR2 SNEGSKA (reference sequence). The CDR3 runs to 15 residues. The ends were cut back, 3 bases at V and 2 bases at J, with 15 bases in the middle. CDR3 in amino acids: CSASGVGGFTDTQYF. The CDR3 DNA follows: TGCAGTGCTAGCGGCGTAGGGGGGTTCACAGATACGCAGTATTTT.

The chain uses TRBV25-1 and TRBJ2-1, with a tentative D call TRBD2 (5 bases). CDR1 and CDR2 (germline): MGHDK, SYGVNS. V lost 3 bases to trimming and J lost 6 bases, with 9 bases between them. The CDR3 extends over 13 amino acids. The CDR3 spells CASSDLLANEQFF. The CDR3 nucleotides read TGTGCCAGCAGTGATTTGCTAGCCAATGAGCAGTTCTTC.

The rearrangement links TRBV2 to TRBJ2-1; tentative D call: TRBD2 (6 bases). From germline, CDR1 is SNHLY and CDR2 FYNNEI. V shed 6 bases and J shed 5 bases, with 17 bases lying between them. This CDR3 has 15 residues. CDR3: CASRRDSPTNNEQFF. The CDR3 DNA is TGTGCCAGCAGGAGGGACTCCCCAACCAACAATGAGCAGTTCTTC.

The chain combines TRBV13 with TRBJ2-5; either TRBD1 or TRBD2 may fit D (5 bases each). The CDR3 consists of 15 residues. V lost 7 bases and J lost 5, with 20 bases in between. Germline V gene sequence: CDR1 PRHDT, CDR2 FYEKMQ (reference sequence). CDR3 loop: CASNSRGGPLETQYF. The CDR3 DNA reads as TGTGCCAGCAACAGCCGGGGCGGCCCCTTGGAGACCCAGTACTTC.

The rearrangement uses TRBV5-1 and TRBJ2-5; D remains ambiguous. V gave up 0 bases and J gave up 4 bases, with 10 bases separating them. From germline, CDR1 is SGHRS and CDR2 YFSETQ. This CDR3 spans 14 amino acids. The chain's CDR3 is CASSLGHNGETQYF. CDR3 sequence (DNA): TGCGCCAGCAGCTTGGGGCACAATGGAGAGACCCAGTACTTC.

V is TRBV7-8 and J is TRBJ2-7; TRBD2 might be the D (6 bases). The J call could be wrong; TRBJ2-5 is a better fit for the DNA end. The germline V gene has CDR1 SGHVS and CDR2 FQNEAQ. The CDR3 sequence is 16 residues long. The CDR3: CASSLARLDSRETQYF. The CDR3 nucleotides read TGTGCCAGCAGCTTAGCGCGACTAGATTCAAGGGAGACCCAGTACTTC.

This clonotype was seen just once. The CDR3 DNA reads as TGTGCCAGCAGTACCACCGGACAGCGAGAGACCCAGTACTTC. It encodes CASSTTGQRETQYF. V and J are TRBV6-6 and TRBJ2-5, with D perhaps matching TRBD1 (6 bases). Looked up from germline, CDR1 is MNHNY and CDR2 is SVGAGI (reference sequence). V was cut by 5 bases and J by 4 bases, with 14 bases left in between. The CDR3 extends over 14 amino acids.

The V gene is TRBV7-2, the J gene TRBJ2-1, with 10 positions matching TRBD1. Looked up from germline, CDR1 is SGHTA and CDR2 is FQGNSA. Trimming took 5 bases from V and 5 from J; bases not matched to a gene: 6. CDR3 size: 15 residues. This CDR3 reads CASSAGQGGNNEQFF. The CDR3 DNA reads TGTGCCAGCAGCGCCGGACAGGGGGGTAACAATGAGCAGTTCTTC.

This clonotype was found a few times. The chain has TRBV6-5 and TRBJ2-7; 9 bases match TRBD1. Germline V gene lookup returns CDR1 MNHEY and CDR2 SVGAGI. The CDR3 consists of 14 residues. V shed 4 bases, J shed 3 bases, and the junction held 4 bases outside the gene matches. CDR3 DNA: TGTGCCAGCAGTTTCGGACAGGGGCGCTACGAGCAGTACTTC. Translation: CASSFGQGRYEQYF.

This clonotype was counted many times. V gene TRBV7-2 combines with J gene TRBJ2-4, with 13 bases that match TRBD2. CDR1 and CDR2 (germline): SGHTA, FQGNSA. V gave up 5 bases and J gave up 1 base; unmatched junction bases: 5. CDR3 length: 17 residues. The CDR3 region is CASSPGLAGEAKNIQYF. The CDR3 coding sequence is TGTGCCAGCAGCCCCGGACTAGCGGGGGAGGCCAAAAACATTCAGTACTTC.

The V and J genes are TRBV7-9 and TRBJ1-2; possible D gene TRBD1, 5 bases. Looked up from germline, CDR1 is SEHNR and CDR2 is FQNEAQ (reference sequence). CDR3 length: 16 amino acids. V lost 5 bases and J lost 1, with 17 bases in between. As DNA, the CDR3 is TGTGCCAGCAGCGTCCTCACCGCAGGGAATAACTATGGCTACACCTTC. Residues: CASSVLTAGNNYGYTF.

CDR3 DNA sequence: TGTGCCAGCGCCCGTGGGGGTGCAGATACGCAGTATTTT. Translating it yields CASARGGADTQYF. The chain joins TRBV6-5 to TRBJ2-3, with D perhaps assigned TRBD1 or TRBD2 (5 bases each). Germline CDR1 MNHEY, CDR2 SVGAGI. The CDR3 has 13 residues. The V end was cut by 8 bases, the J end by 4 bases, with 13 bases between.